This is a list of T cell receptor beta chains from one sample in a study of CD8 T cells in ankylosing spondylitis. TCRdb reprocessed the 5' RACE reads via MiXCR and lists one record per CDR3 protein. The sample yields fewer than 400,000 distinct CDR3 sequences, roughly 8% seen once. The sequenced material came from blood, either unsorted or a sorted T cell fraction (not recorded which). These receptors were collected from a male donor with ankylosing spondylitis. CDR3s include the opening cysteine and the closing phenylalanine or tryptophan. A D gene is named only where the DNA matches it firmly.

len: 16
v_gene: TRBV29-1
j_gene: TRBJ2-3
d_gene: TRBD2
CDR3aa: CSVEDPRLAGGYTQYF

len: 15
v_gene: TRBV5-1
j_gene: TRBJ2-2
d_gene: NA
CDR3aa: CASSLGDPNTGELFF

len: 14
v_gene: TRBV25-1
j_gene: TRBJ1-1
d_gene: NA
CDR3aa: CASSVEGDHTEAFF

len: 14
v_gene: TRBV5-4
j_gene: TRBJ2-7
d_gene: NA
CDR3aa: CASTRGTSSYEQYF

len: 15
v_gene: TRBV5-6
j_gene: TRBJ1-5
d_gene: NA
CDR3aa: CASSPRDGVNQPQHF

len: 15
v_gene: TRBV27
j_gene: TRBJ2-6
d_gene: NA
CDR3aa: CASSKEIGGANVLTF

len: 18
v_gene: TRBV28
j_gene: TRBJ2-7
d_gene: TRBD1
CDR3aa: CASSSGQGAAPSSYEQYF

len: 14
v_gene: TRBV7-9
j_gene: TRBJ2-1
d_gene: TRBD1
CDR3aa: CASIGTGGEDEQFF

len: 12
v_gene: TRBV29-1
j_gene: TRBJ1-1
d_gene: NA
CDR3aa: CSAGWIGTEAFF

len: 17
v_gene: TRBV9
j_gene: TRBJ2-3
d_gene: TRBD2
CDR3aa: CASSVGYRGSRTDTQYF

len: 11
v_gene: TRBV19
j_gene: TRBJ1-5
d_gene: NA
CDR3aa: CASSGPGLLHF

len: 15
v_gene: TRBV4-2
j_gene: TRBJ1-1
d_gene: TRBD1
CDR3aa: CASSWTGATNTEAFF

len: 15
v_gene: TRBV9
j_gene: TRBJ1-4
d_gene: NA
CDR3aa: CASSEGDRTRRELFF

len: 15
v_gene: TRBV28
j_gene: TRBJ2-3
d_gene: NA
CDR3aa: CASSPVALRGDTQYF

len: 15
v_gene: TRBV12-3/TRBV12-4
j_gene: TRBJ2-7
d_gene: NA
CDR3aa: CASSSDSSHTDEQYF

len: 17
v_gene: TRBV7-6
j_gene: TRBJ2-1
d_gene: NA
CDR3aa: CASSLRALTQSYNEQFF

len: 15
v_gene: TRBV3-1
j_gene: TRBJ2-7
d_gene: TRBD2
CDR3aa: CASSPGAGVGYEQYF

len: 15
v_gene: TRBV29-1
j_gene: TRBJ2-1
d_gene: NA
CDR3aa: CSVYGGGLNYNEQFF

len: 16
v_gene: TRBV9
j_gene: TRBJ2-7
d_gene: TRBD2
CDR3aa: CASSVGGGLAGDEQYF

len: 16
v_gene: TRBV27
j_gene: TRBJ2-1
d_gene: NA
CDR3aa: CASSARGGRWSDEQFF

len: 19
v_gene: TRBV11-2
j_gene: TRBJ2-5
d_gene: NA
CDR3aa: CASSSKPSTRSGEWETQYF

len: 15
v_gene: TRBV2
j_gene: TRBJ2-2
d_gene: NA
CDR3aa: CASSAEGPFSGELFF

len: 12
v_gene: TRBV5-1
j_gene: TRBJ2-3
d_gene: NA
CDR3aa: CASSLELDTQYF

len: 16
v_gene: TRBV29-1
j_gene: TRBJ2-6
d_gene: NA
CDR3aa: CSVEGREISGANVLTF

len: 15
v_gene: TRBV6-5
j_gene: TRBJ2-3
d_gene: TRBD2
CDR3aa: CASSYKGLALDTQYF

len: 16
v_gene: TRBV5-4
j_gene: TRBJ1-1
d_gene: TRBD1
CDR3aa: CASSSGTGALSTEAFF

len: 15
v_gene: TRBV9
j_gene: TRBJ2-5
d_gene: TRBD1
CDR3aa: CASSTGTGPVETQYF

len: 14
v_gene: TRBV6-2/TRBV6-3
j_gene: TRBJ2-1
d_gene: NA
CDR3aa: CASSFYSTSNEQFF

len: 13
v_gene: TRBV18
j_gene: TRBJ2-7
d_gene: TRBD1
CDR3aa: CASSRQGKDEQYF

len: 15
v_gene: TRBV7-9
j_gene: TRBJ2-3
d_gene: NA
CDR3aa: CASSSGARRTDTQYF

len: 13
v_gene: TRBV29-1
j_gene: TRBJ2-7
d_gene: NA
CDR3aa: CSVRAGPTYEQYF

len: 15
v_gene: TRBV7-2
j_gene: TRBJ1-5
d_gene: NA
CDR3aa: CASSPAGSLNQPQHF

len: 12
v_gene: TRBV6-2/TRBV6-3
j_gene: TRBJ2-1
d_gene: NA
CDR3aa: CASSSRDDEQFF

len: 13
v_gene: TRBV29-1
j_gene: TRBJ2-1
d_gene: NA
CDR3aa: CSVDHGTDNEQFF

len: 17
v_gene: TRBV18
j_gene: TRBJ2-3
d_gene: NA
CDR3aa: CASSLRSGHLTADTQYF

len: 13
v_gene: TRBV6-1
j_gene: TRBJ2-3
d_gene: NA
CDR3aa: CASTGRITDTQYF

len: 14
v_gene: TRBV4-1
j_gene: TRBJ2-7
d_gene: NA
CDR3aa: CASGPGGTSYEQYF

len: 10
v_gene: TRBV20-1
j_gene: TRBJ2-3
d_gene: NA
CDR3aa: CSAHTDTQYF

len: 13
v_gene: TRBV12-3/TRBV12-4
j_gene: TRBJ1-1
d_gene: NA
CDR3aa: CASSFGRTTEAFF

len: 11
v_gene: TRBV29-1
j_gene: TRBJ2-7
d_gene: NA
CDR3aa: CSVVDNNEQYF

len: 13
v_gene: TRBV9
j_gene: TRBJ2-7
d_gene: NA
CDR3aa: CASSTGISYEQYF

len: 14
v_gene: TRBV12-3/TRBV12-4
j_gene: TRBJ2-2
d_gene: NA
CDR3aa: CASSLTMGTGELFF

len: 15
v_gene: TRBV11-3
j_gene: TRBJ2-1
d_gene: NA
CDR3aa: CASSVWTSSYNEQFF

len: 15
v_gene: TRBV27
j_gene: TRBJ2-1
d_gene: TRBD2
CDR3aa: CASANLADSPNSEFF

len: 14
v_gene: TRBV19
j_gene: TRBJ1-1
d_gene: TRBD1
CDR3aa: CASSAGTVNTEAFF

len: 15
v_gene: TRBV5-1
j_gene: TRBJ1-2
d_gene: TRBD1
CDR3aa: CASRTGTGEAYGYTF

len: 17
v_gene: TRBV11-2
j_gene: TRBJ2-7
d_gene: NA
CDR3aa: CASSLDRGPGLTYEQYF

len: 15
v_gene: TRBV30
j_gene: TRBJ2-7
d_gene: TRBD2
CDR3aa: CAWSAGLAATYEQYF

len: 15
v_gene: TRBV5-1
j_gene: TRBJ2-1
d_gene: TRBD2
CDR3aa: CASSLGSGIGNEQFF

len: 16
v_gene: TRBV7-2
j_gene: TRBJ1-5
d_gene: TRBD1
CDR3aa: CASSLFGTGANQPQHF

len: 12
v_gene: TRBV5-1
j_gene: TRBJ2-1
d_gene: NA
CDR3aa: CASSLVGDEQFF

len: 17
v_gene: TRBV6-5
j_gene: TRBJ1-1
d_gene: NA
CDR3aa: CASSYSKWGTAVAEAFF

len: 18
v_gene: TRBV4-2
j_gene: TRBJ2-1
d_gene: NA
CDR3aa: CASSQDRGVPSSYNEQFF

len: 12
v_gene: TRBV20-1
j_gene: TRBJ2-7
d_gene: NA
CDR3aa: CSASLRGYEQYF

len: 14
v_gene: TRBV5-1
j_gene: TRBJ2-1
d_gene: NA
CDR3aa: CASRDTASGDEQFF

len: 15
v_gene: TRBV5-6
j_gene: TRBJ1-1
d_gene: NA
CDR3aa: CASSSGADGYTEAFF

len: 14
v_gene: TRBV6-2/TRBV6-3
j_gene: TRBJ1-5
d_gene: NA
CDR3aa: CASSYVGDFQPQHF

len: 16
v_gene: TRBV6-5
j_gene: TRBJ2-1
d_gene: TRBD2
CDR3aa: CASSYSGAGGRHEQFF